One TCR beta chain is described in this entry. The germline gives CDR1 MNHEY, CDR2 SMNVEV (reference sequence). The CDR3 contains 15 residues. V shed 2 bases, J shed 10 bases, and the junction held 6 bases outside the gene matches. The sample originates from a study of cytomegalovirus exposure and HLA in healthy donors. PCR amplification relied on 60 Vbeta primers (plus 13 Jbeta primers). The repertoire was sequenced with immunoSEQ multiplex PCR; TCRdb's copy has only in-frame clones and lacks some. This table holds tens of thousands of clones, roughly 79% found once. Source material: PBMCs. This TCR came from a man aged 30 to 45 in good health and CMV-seronegative. The chain carries TRBV27 and TRBJ1-6; 9 bases match TRBD1. In nucleotides, the CDR3 is TGTGCCAGCAGTTTAGGTCCGGGACAGGGCTCACCCCTCCACTTT. Residues: CASSLGPGQGSPLHF.